The 19 T cell receptor beta chains in this list originate from one sample, sequenced in a study of blood T cells in healthy people across ages. The use of a sample-barcoded 5' primer and a J-beta primer mix characterized a second PCR of about 7 to 12 cycles. TCRdb re-called the 5' RACE reads with MiXCR, one entry per CDR3 protein. The table records more than 800,000 distinct CDR3 sequences, around 26% of them present only once. Sequencing was carried out using blood. Source of these receptors: an elderly woman in good health.

Remarks on this clonotype: This may come from a read error, since a much larger clone is one base off. V is TRBV3-1 and J is TRBJ2-5; D possibly corresponds to TRBD1 (6 bases). The V end lost 1 base, the J end lost 6 bases, and 24 bases lay between the germline ends. Germline CDR1 is LGHDT and CDR2 is YNNKEL (reference sequence). CDR3 length: 18 amino acids. The CDR3 DNA follows: TGTGCCAGCAGCCAAGGTCGGTGGTCAGGGGTCCTGGGGAAGACCCAGTACTTC. Protein sequence: CASSQGRWSGVLGKTQYF.

The rearrangement uses TRBV5-1 and TRBJ2-7, with TRBD2 matching 9 bases. The CDR3 has 17 amino acids. Germline CDR1 reads SGHRS; CDR2 reads YFSETQ. The V and J ends lost 0 bases and 0 bases, in that order; junction bases with no gene match: 7. DNA for the CDR3: TGCGCCAGCAGCTTGGATACTAGCGGGTTGAGCTCCTACGAGCAGTACTTC. This translates into CASSLDTSGLSSYEQYF.

This clonotype was seen many times. The chain joins TRBV6-2 or TRBV6-3 to TRBJ2-5, with 7 bases lining up with TRBD2. Germline CDR1 and CDR2: MNHEY and SVGEGT. V dropped 6 bases and J dropped 2; count of bases not matched to a gene: 6. This CDR3 contains 14 residues. The CDR3 loop reads CASRPRDYQETQYF. CDR3 DNA sequence: TGTGCCAGCAGACCCCGGGACTATCAAGAGACCCAGTACTTC.

The V gene is TRBV10-3, the J gene TRBJ1-2; D unclear. This CDR3 comprises 13 residues. V gave up 8 bases and J gave up 4 bases, with 14 bases separating them. In germline, CDR1 is ENHRY, CDR2 SYGVKD. DNA for the CDR3: TGTGCCATCCCAGTGGCCTCGGGCTATGGCTACACCTTC. Its translation: CAIPVASGYGYTF.

The J gene is TRBJ2-2, the V gene TRBV7-2; 9 bases are shared with TRBD2. Trimming took 5 bases from V and 4 from J; bases not matched to a gene: 14. CDR1 SGHTA and CDR2 FQGNSA come from the germline V gene. The CDR3 length is 18 residues. CDR3 in amino acids: CASSHMGSLAGSTGELFF. The DNA of the CDR3 is TGTGCCAGCAGCCACATGGGGTCCCTAGCGGGGAGCACCGGGGAGCTGTTTTTT.

The V call is TRBV28, the J call TRBJ1-2; 9 nucleotides line up with TRBD1. Germline V gene lookup returns CDR1 MDHEN and CDR2 SYDVKM. There are 17 residues in the CDR3. V shed 1 base and J 8 bases; nucleotides not matched to a gene: 14. The CDR3 DNA sequence: TGTGCCAGCAGTTTATCGACAGGGGGACACCTTATGAGGGGCTACACCTTC. This codes for CASSLSTGGHLMRGYTF.

V and J are TRBV30 and TRBJ1-5; the D is unclear. The CDR3 is 14 amino acids. V shed 2 bases and J shed 0 bases, with 8 bases lying between them. Per germline, CDR1 GTSNPN and CDR2 SVGIG (reference sequence). The CDR3 loop reads CAWSMGNSNQPQHF. The CDR3 DNA is TGTGCCTGGAGTATGGGGAATAGCAATCAGCCCCAGCATTTT.

A few counts support this clonotype. The J gene is TRBJ2-5, the V gene TRBV20-1; 7 positions agree with TRBD2. V was pared by 1 base and J by 5 bases, with 10 bases of the junction left unmatched. The germline CDR1 and CDR2 sequences are DFQATT and SNEGSKA (reference sequence). The CDR3 covers 15 residues. CDR3 protein: CSARATSVAGETQYF. As DNA, the CDR3 is TGCAGTGCTAGAGCTACTAGCGTCGCGGGGGAGACCCAGTACTTC.

This clonotype came up many times. V is TRBV11-2 and J is TRBJ2-1; possible D gene TRBD2, 5 bases. Trimming shortened V by 5 bases and J by 0 bases, and 17 bases separated the two germline ends. Germline CDR1 is SGHAT and CDR2 is FQNNGV. The CDR3 totals 17 residues. CDR3 sequence: CASSLRPPGSSYNEQFF. The CDR3 nucleotides read TGTGCCAGCAGCCTTAGACCCCCGGGGAGCTCCTACAATGAGCAGTTCTTC.

This clonotype was counted many times. V usage is TRBV20-1 and J usage is TRBJ1-5; D is perhaps TRBD1 (6 bases). The length of the CDR3 is 11 residues. The germline V gene encodes CDR1 DFQATT and CDR2 SNEGSKA (reference sequence). V lost 5 bases and J 5 bases, leaving 7 bases between the germline ends. The chain's CDR3 is CSASGDQPQHF. CDR3 sequence (DNA): TGCAGTGCTTCAGGGGATCAGCCCCAGCATTTT.

For this clonotype: Germline and junction disagree at one end, which may indicate a read error. V and J are TRBV4-2 and TRBJ2-3; 8 bases are a match to TRBD2. There are 15 residues in the CDR3. Germline V gene data show CDR1 as LGHNA and CDR2 as YNFKEQ. The CDR3 nucleotides are TGTGCCGGCAGCCAAGGAGCGGGGGATACAGATACGCAGTATTTT. This sequence encodes CAGSQGAGDTDTQYF.

This clonotype was detected a few times. A much larger clone differs from this one at a single base, so this may be a read error. The rearrangement links TRBV29-1 to TRBJ2-1; the D gene could be TRBD1 or TRBD2 (5 bases each). The better agreement between TRBJ2-7 and the DNA end casts doubt on the J call. In germline, CDR1 is SQVTM, CDR2 ANQGSEA. The CDR3 sequence is 14 residues long. The CDR3, as DNA: TGCAGCTCATCGGGGACCGGGAACTACAATGAGCAGTACTTC. Translation gives CSSSGTGNYNEQYF.

Turning to this clonotype: A much more abundant neighbour one base away suggests this may be a read error. The CDR3 does not close with the conserved phenylalanine or tryptophan, likely indicating a read error. The rearrangement joins TRBV12-3 or TRBV12-4 to TRBJ2-1, with 13 bases aligning to TRBD2. The J segment lost 9 bases and the V segment lost 6 bases, leaving 11 bases of the junction unmatched. The CDR3 extends over 16 amino acids. The DNA of the CDR3 is TGTGCCAGCAGACAACCGGGACTAGCGGGGAGGGGTGAGCAGTTCTGC. Protein: CASRQPGLAGRGEQFC.

The chain couples TRBV7-2 to TRBJ2-1; tentatively, D is TRBD2 (6 bases). With 1 base removed from V and 11 bases from J, the gap between germline ends came to 9 bases. Per the germline V gene, CDR1 is SGHTA and CDR2 is FQGNSA. CDR3 size: 12 residues. The CDR3 spells CASSLDRGKQFF. CDR3 sequence (DNA): TGTGCCAGCAGCTTAGATCGCGGGAAGCAGTTCTTC.

The V and J genes are TRBV7-3 and TRBJ2-3; TRBD1 matches at 8 bases. CDR1 and CDR2 (germline): SGHTA, FQGTGA. The CDR3 extends over 16 amino acids. V shed 3 bases, J shed 2 bases, and the junction held 7 bases outside the gene matches. As DNA, the CDR3 is TGTGCCAGCAGCTTCCTCGGACAGGGCGCCACAGATACGCAGTATTTT. Translating it yields CASSFLGQGATDTQYF.

This clonotype was counted between two and nine times. This chain joins TRBV20-1 and TRBJ1-6; 8 nucleotides align to TRBD1. Germline CDR1 reads DFQATT; CDR2 reads SNEGSKA (reference sequence). J gave up 2 bases and V 6 bases, and 12 bases lay outside the gene matches. This CDR3 is 17 amino acids long. CDR3 sequence (DNA): TGCAGTGCCCCATCCCGACAGGGGAGTGCCTATAATTCACCCCTCCACTTT. Translating it yields CSAPSRQGSAYNSPLHF.

This clonotype was counted at least ten times. J is TRBJ1-6 and V is TRBV7-9, with unresolved D. CDR1 SEHNR and CDR2 FQNEAQ come from the germline V gene (reference sequence). Trimming shortened V by 3 bases and J by 7 bases, and 4 bases separated the two germline ends. The CDR3 covers 12 residues. The CDR3, as DNA: TGTGCCAGCAGCTTGGGGAATTCACCCCTCCACTTT. Protein sequence: CASSLGNSPLHF.

This clonotype turned up a few times. This rearrangement joins TRBV6-5 to TRBJ1-1; D is unresolved. Germline CDR1 and CDR2: MNHEY and SVGAGI. V was clipped by 6 bases and J by 6 bases, with 14 bases between them. This CDR3 contains 13 residues. In DNA form, the CDR3 reads TGTGCCAGCAGCGAATCTGGTACAGCTGAAGCTTTCTTT. Translated, it gives CASSESGTAEAFF.

With respect to this clonotype: With a much larger clone just one base away, this may be a read error. As DNA, the CDR3 is TGTGCCAGCAGCGATGATATACCGACTAGCGGGGGGGCTTTTCGATACAATGAGCAGTACTTC. Translated, it gives CASSDDIPTSGGAFRYNEQYF. This chain joins TRBV11-3 and TRBJ2-1; TRBD2 matches at 14 bases. The assigned J gene may be wrong: the sequence end matches TRBJ2-7 better. The germline CDR1 and CDR2 sequences are SGHNT and YENEEA. The CDR3 has 21 residues.